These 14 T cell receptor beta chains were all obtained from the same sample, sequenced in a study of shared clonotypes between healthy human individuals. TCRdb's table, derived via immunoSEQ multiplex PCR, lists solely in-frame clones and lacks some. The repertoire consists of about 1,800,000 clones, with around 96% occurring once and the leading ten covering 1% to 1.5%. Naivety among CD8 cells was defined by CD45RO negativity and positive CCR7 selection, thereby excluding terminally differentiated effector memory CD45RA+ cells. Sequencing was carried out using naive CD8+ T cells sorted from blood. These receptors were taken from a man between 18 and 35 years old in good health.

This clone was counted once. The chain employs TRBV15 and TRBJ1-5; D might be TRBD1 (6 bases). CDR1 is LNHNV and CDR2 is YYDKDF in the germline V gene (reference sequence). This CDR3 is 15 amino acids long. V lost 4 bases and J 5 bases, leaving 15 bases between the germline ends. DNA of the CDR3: TGTGCCACCAGCAATACAGGGTCGGGGCATCAGCCCCAGCATTTT. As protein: CATSNTGSGHQPQHF.

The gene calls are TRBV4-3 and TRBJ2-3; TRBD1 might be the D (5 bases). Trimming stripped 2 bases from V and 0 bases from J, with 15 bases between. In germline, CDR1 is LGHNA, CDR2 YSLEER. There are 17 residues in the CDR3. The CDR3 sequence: CASSQNHPAGSTDTQYF. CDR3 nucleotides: TGCGCCAGCAGCCAAAATCACCCCGCAGGGAGCACAGATACGCAGTATTTT.

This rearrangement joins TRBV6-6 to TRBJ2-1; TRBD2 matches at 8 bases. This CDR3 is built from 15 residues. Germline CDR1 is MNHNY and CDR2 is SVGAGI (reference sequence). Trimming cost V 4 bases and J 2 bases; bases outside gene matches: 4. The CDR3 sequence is CASSSFGGAYNEQFF. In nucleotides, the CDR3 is TGTGCCAGCAGTTCCTTCGGGGGGGCCTACAATGAGCAGTTCTTC.

CDR3 protein: CASSLQTGAPSYEQYF. The CDR3 DNA follows: TGTGCCAGCAGCTTACAAACCGGGGCTCCTTCCTACGAGCAGTACTTC. The rearrangement joins TRBV7-9 to TRBJ2-7; D tentatively reads TRBD1 or TRBD2 (5 bases each). The CDR3 runs to 16 residues. Looked up from germline, CDR1 is SEHNR and CDR2 is FQNEAQ (reference sequence). Trimming removed 2 bases at V and 1 base at J, with 15 bases between.

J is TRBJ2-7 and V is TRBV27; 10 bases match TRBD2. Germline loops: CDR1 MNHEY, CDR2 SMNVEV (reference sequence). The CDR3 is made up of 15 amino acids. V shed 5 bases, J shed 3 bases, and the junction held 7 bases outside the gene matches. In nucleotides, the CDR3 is TGTGCCAGCAGTATCTCTAGCGGGAGTCACTACGAGCAGTACTTC. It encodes CASSISSGSHYEQYF.

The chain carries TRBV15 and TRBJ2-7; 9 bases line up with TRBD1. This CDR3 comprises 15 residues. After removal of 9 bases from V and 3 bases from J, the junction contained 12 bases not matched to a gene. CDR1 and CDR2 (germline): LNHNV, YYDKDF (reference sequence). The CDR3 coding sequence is TGTGCCACTGGGGACGCCGGGACAGGGAACTACGAGCAGTACTTC. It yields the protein CATGDAGTGNYEQYF.

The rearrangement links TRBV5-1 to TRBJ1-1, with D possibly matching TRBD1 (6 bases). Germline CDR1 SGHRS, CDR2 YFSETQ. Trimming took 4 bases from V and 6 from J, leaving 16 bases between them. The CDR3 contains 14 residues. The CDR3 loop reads CASSPSGGPPEAFF. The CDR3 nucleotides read TGCGCCAGCAGCCCTTCGGGGGGCCCGCCTGAAGCTTTCTTT.

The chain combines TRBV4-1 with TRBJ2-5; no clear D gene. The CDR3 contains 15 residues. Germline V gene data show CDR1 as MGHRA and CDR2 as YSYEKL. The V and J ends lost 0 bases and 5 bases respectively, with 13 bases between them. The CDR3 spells CASSQEHLPTETQYF. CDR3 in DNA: TGCGCCAGCAGCCAAGAACACTTACCCACGGAGACCCAGTACTTC.

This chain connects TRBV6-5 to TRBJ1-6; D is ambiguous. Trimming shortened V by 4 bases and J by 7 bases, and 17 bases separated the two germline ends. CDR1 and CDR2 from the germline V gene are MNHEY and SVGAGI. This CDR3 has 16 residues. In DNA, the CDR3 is TGTGCCAGCAGTTCCCCCGGGGTCATGGGGAATTCACCCCTCCACTTT. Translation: CASSSPGVMGNSPLHF.

CDR3 sequence reads: CATSPLNTEAFF. The DNA of the CDR3 is TGTGCCACCAGCCCCCTTAACACTGAAGCTTTCTTT. This sequence joins TRBV15 and TRBJ1-1; D gene unclear. CDR1 is LNHNV and CDR2 is YYDKDF in the germline V gene (reference sequence). This CDR3 spans 12 amino acids. V lost 5 bases and J lost 2, with 6 bases in between. The full variable domain, rest sourced from reference TRBV15 and TRBJ1-1, is DAMVIQNPRYQVTQFGKPVTLSCSQTLNHNVMYWYQQKSSQAPKLLFHYYDKDFNNEADTPDNFQSRRPNTSFCFLDIRSPGLGDTAMYLCATSPLNTEAFFGQGTRLTVV.

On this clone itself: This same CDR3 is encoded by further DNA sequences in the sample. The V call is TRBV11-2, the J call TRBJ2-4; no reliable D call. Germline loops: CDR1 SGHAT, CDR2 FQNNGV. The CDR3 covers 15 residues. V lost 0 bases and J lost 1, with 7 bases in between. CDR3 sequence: CASSLEGLAKNIQYF. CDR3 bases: TGTGCCAGCAGCTTAGAGGGGTTGGCCAAAAACATTCAGTACTTC.

The CDR3: CASSFSEDRLGDTQYF. The CDR3 DNA follows: TGTGCCAGCAGCTTTTCGGAGGACCGGCTTGGGGATACGCAGTATTTT. The chain combines TRBV13 with TRBJ2-3; D is possibly TRBD2 (5 bases). The CDR3 has 16 amino acids. CDR1 is PRHDT and CDR2 is FYEKMQ in the germline V gene (reference sequence). Trimming pared 3 bases from V and 6 bases from J, leaving 19 bases between. The full variable domain, with the rest looked up from reference TRBV13 and TRBJ2-3, is AAGVIQSPRHLIKEKRETATLKCYPIPRHDTVYWYQQGPGQDPQFLISFYEKMQSDKGSIPDRFSAQQFSDYHSELNMSSLELGDSALYFCASSFSEDRLGDTQYFGPGTRLTVL.

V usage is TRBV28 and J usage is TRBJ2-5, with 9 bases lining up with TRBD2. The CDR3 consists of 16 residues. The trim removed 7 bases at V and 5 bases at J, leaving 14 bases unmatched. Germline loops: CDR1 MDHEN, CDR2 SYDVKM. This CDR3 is CASNQERLAVGETQYF. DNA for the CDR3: TGTGCCAGCAACCAGGAACGACTAGCGGTCGGGGAGACCCAGTACTTC. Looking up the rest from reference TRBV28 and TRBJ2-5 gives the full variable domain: DVKVTQSSRYLVKRTGEKVFLECVQDMDHENMFWYRQDPGLGLRLIYFSYDVKMKEKGDIPEGYSVSREKKERFSLILESASTNQTSMYLCASNQERLAVGETQYFGPGTRLLVL.

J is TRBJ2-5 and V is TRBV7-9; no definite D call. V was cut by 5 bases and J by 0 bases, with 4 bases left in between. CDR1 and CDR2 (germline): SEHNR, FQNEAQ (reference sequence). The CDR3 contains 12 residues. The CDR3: CASSPDQETQYF. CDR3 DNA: TGTGCCAGCAGCCCGGACCAAGAGACCCAGTACTTC.